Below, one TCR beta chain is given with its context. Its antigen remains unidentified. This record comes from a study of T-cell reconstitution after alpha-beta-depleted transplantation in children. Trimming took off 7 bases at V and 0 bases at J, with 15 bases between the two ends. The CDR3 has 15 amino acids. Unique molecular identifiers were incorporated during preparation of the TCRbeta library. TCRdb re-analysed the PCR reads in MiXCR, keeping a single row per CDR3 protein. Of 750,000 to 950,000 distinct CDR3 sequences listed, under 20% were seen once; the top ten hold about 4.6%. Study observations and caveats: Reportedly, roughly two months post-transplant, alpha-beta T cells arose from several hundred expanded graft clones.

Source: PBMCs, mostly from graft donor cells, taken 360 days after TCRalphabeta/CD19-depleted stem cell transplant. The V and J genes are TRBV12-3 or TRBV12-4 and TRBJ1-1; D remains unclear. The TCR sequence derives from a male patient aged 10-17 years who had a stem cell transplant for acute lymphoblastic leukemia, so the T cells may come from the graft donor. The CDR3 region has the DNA TGTGCCAGCAATAACGGACCGCAGATGAACACTGAAGCTTTCTTT. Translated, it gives CASNNGPQMNTEAFF.